This T cell receptor (beta chain) was recorded in a study of T cells in Graves' hyperthyroidism and ophthalmopathy (dated by TCRdb to about 2019). Regarding the complete study: Peripheral blood samples were taken at the time of initial diagnosis, prior to any treatment. In addition, the study compared T-cell repertoires in thyroid tissue and in blood from 6 or 7 Graves' hyperthyroidism patients. To identify distinguishing TCR V-J signatures, a discovery cohort of 90 to 100 patients was used, comprising 40 to 45 with Graves' ophthalmopathy and around 57 with stable Graves' hyperthyroidism. An independent validation cohort of fewer than 20 hyperthyroidism patients and about 15 patients who later progressed to ophthalmopathy tested prospective prediction of ophthalmopathy. TCR Vbeta CDR3 sequencing of roughly 140 peripheral blood samples (about 45 ophthalmopathy, about 80 hyperthyroidism and approximately 17 progressor patients) is reported in the paper. Following sampling, methimazole starting at 30 mg daily was given to hyperthyroidism patients, and high-dose intravenous methylprednisolone was given to ophthalmopathy patients. The approximately 95 discovery patients were divided at random into training and test sets in a 7:3 ratio.

Results the study describes overall, beyond this receptor: In cross-validation, a model built on a 13 V-J signature told ophthalmopathy apart from stable hyperthyroidism with under 90% sensitivity and around 84% specificity, and in testing the same model reached 80%/75%. In validation, progression to ophthalmopathy was predicted by the model with nearly 71% sensitivity and under 85% specificity, a median of around 6.5 months before onset. Most expanded thyroid clonotypes (frequency above 0.001) were also found in blood, which suggests that blood repertoires may mirror thyroid immune responses. Sample size was not statistically predetermined, and blinding of investigators to group allocation was not performed.

Trimming accounts for 1 base at V and 5 bases at J, while the number of junction bases matched to no gene is 16. Including the terminal cysteine and phenylalanine, the CDR3 comprises 18 residues. Only the CDR3 portion is preserved as DNA: 54 bases, with reading frame beginning at the first base. The germline V gene provides CDR1 MGHRA and CDR2 YSYEKL. Stable Graves' hyperthyroidism was defined as the absence of progression to ophthalmopathy over 18 months of follow-up. Hyperthyroidism patients were newly diagnosed, had a disease duration of under 2 months, and were aged 18 to 65 years. The study excluded patients with uncontrolled infections, other autoimmune diseases, pregnancy or lactation. Clinical symptoms, serum thyroxine and TRAb, thyroid ultrasound, and orbital computed tomography formed the basis for the diagnoses. PBMCs were isolated from 10 ml of fresh peripheral blood by Ficoll-Paque density gradient centrifugation. Trizol reagent was used to extract total RNA, and RNA quality was then checked on an Agilent 2100 Bioanalyzer.

TCR beta CDR3 regions were amplified from RNA transcripts. The first round of RT-PCR for the TCR CDR3 was performed with the HTBI primer set and the Qiagen OneStep RT-PCR kit. A second multiplex PCR round built the libraries, followed by size selection and purification. The libraries were sequenced on an Illumina HiSeq2000 using paired-end 100 bp reads. Per the authors' processing: SOAPnuke was used to process the raw data, with reads discarded if the reads contained adapters or uncalled bases, had a mean Phred below 15, or lacked an exact constant-primer or identifier match. COPE v1.2.5 was used to merge the high-quality paired reads, and each unique nucleotide sequence was defined as a clonotype. MiTCR v1.1 was used to align clonotypes to the IMGT TRBV, TRBD and TRBJ reference segments. Analysis was restricted to V-J combinations with a frequency above 0.0001, which covered just over 98% of repertoires. A TCS score was defined as the ratio between F50 (clonal expansion) and ExV (chaos), using BLOSUM62-based TCRdist between CDR3 peptides within each V-J. Welch's t-statistics and random forest reduced around 520 V-J features to 13, which were used in a naive Bayes classifier (R e1071). Through fastp at Q25 and MiXCR, TCRdb rebuilt clones from the public reads, retaining in-frame beta chains. CDR3 protein sequences are deduplicated, and each keeps its most common genes and DNA. TCRdb's processing, not the authors', yielded these V and J calls. Across this sample there are about 560,000 distinct CDR3 sequences, with 16% seen only once. The ten largest clones add up to around 19% of the sample.

A word on this clonotype: The clone's antigen remains unknown. The record has no base qualities; no much larger clone is one base away.

What was sequenced was blood. The chain was built from TRBV4-1 and TRBJ2-7, and TRBD1 matches 8 of the central bases. The sequence was obtained from a woman aged 18-29 years with Graves' hyperthyroidism. For the CDR3, the sequence is CASSQAPGGLPGVDEQYF. The DNA sequence is as follows: TGCGCCAGCAGCCAAGCCCCAGGGGGCCTACCAGGGGTGGACGAGCAGTACTTC.